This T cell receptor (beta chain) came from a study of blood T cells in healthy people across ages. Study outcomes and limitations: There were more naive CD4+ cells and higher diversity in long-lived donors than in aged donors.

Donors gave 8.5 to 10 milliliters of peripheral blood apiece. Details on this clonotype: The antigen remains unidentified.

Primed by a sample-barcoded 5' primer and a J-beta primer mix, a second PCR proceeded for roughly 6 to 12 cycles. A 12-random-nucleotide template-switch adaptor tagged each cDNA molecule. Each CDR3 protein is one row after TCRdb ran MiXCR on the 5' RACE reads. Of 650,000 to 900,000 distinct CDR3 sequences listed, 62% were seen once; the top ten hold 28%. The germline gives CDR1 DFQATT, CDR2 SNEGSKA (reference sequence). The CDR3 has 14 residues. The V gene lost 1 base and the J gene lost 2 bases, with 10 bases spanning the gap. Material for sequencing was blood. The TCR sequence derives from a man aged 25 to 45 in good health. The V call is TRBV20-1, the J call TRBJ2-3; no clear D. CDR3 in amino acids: CSARGVGITDTQYF. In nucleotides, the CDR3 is TGCAGTGCTAGAGGCGTAGGGATCACAGATACGCAGTATTTT.